A single sample is the source of the 32 T cell receptor beta chains below, sequenced in a study of molecular identifiers for immune sequencing clone quantification. MiXCR, applied by TCRdb to the PCR reads, yields one record per CDR3 protein. In the table there are some 96,000 distinct CDR3 sequences, 20% to 25% of which are singletons. The sample consisted of naive CD8+ T cells from blood, with Jurkat cell RNA spiked in. Specified subset: FACS-sorted CD8+CD4-CCR7+CD45RA+ naive T cells. The receptors here all came from a human donor in good health. Some libraries in this study had Jurkat cell RNA spiked in.

This clonotype was counted only a few times. The rearrangement joins TRBV28 to TRBJ2-7; D gene unclear. This CDR3 region has 14 residues. CDR1 is MDHEN and CDR2 is SYDVKM in the germline V gene. Trimming removed 3 bases from V and 7 bases from J, with 16 bases in between. The CDR3 protein is CASSFSPRPSEQYF. CDR3 sequence (DNA): TGTGCCAGCAGTTTCTCGCCCCGACCAAGTGAGCAGTACTTC.

Ten or more counts support this clonotype. The chain has TRBV12-3 or TRBV12-4 and TRBJ1-1; no clear D. This CDR3 has 13 amino acids. The germline V and J ends were trimmed by 5 bases and 11 bases, with 18 bases remaining between them. The CDR3: CASSITDPQQAFF. CDR3 DNA: TGTGCCAGCAGTATAACGGACCCCCAGCAGGCTTTCTTT.

This chain joins TRBV7-9 and TRBJ2-7; maybe TRBD2 (5 bases). Trimming stripped 5 bases from V and 3 bases from J, with 23 bases between. This CDR3 region has 17 residues. Looked up from germline, CDR1 is SEHNR and CDR2 is FQNEAQ (reference sequence). DNA for the CDR3: TGTGCCAGCAGCGCAACCCACGGAGTCCCTAGCTTCTACGAGCAGTACTTC. Translating it yields CASSATHGVPSFYEQYF. Full variable domain (remainder filled in from reference TRBV7-9 and TRBJ2-7): DTGVSQNPRHKITKRGQNVTFRCDPISEHNRLYWYRQTLGQGPEFLTYFQNEAQLEKSRLLSDRFSAERPKGSFSTLEIQRTEQGDSAMYLCASSATHGVPSFYEQYFGPGTRLTVT.

The sample holds many counts of this clonotype. V usage is TRBV2 and J usage is TRBJ2-3; D unclear. Germline V lookup: CDR1 SNHLY, CDR2 FYNNEI. The CDR3 length is 14 residues. V was trimmed by 2 bases and J by 4 bases, leaving 10 bases between them. The CDR3: CASSELGLADTQYF. In nucleotides, the CDR3 is TGTGCCAGCAGTGAATTAGGCCTGGCAGATACGCAGTATTTT.

Comments on this clonotype: A much larger clone lies one base from this, so it may be a read error. The chain recombines TRBV12-3 or TRBV12-4 with TRBJ2-5; TRBD1 agrees at 7 bases. Trimming took 5 bases from V and 3 from J; bases not matched to a gene: 9. The length of the CDR3 is 15 residues. The chain's CDR3 is CASSPPRQGKETQYF. CDR3 bases: TGTGCCAGCAGTCCCCCGCGACAGGGTAAAGAGACCCAGTACTTC.

This clonotype was counted ten times or more. V usage is TRBV11-2 and J usage is TRBJ1-1; D call uncertain. Trimming took 0 bases from V and 0 from J, leaving 5 bases between them. The germline CDR1 and CDR2 sequences are SGHAT and FQNNGV. The CDR3 has 14 residues. CDR3 in DNA: TGTGCCAGCAGCTTAGAATACCTGAACACTGAAGCTTTCTTT. It is translated as CASSLEYLNTEAFF.

The chain couples TRBV7-3 to TRBJ2-2; the match to TRBD2 covers 7 bases. This CDR3 has 20 residues. The germline V gene has CDR1 SGHTA and CDR2 FQGTGA. The junction had 19 bases not matched to a gene; V was cut back by 5 bases and J by 1 base. The CDR3 here is CASSQSTVTGGTKNTGELFF. For the CDR3, the DNA is TGTGCCAGCAGCCAAAGTACTGTAACTGGGGGGACTAAGAACACCGGGGAGCTGTTTTTT.

This clonotype was recorded many times. The chain links TRBV12-3 or TRBV12-4 to TRBJ2-7; D unclear. V was cut by 7 bases and J by 7 bases, with 20 bases left in between. The CDR3 is made up of 14 amino acids. CDR3 in DNA: TGTGCCAGCAACTCGCCCCCCACGTGGCAGGAGCAGTACTTC. Amino acids: CASNSPPTWQEQYF.

Regarding this clonotype: A junction boundary mismatches the germline segment, possibly from a read error. The V gene is TRBV7-9, the J gene TRBJ2-4; the match to TRBD1 covers 11 bases. The CDR3 length is 16 residues. Germline V gene data show CDR1 as SEHNR and CDR2 as FQNEAQ (reference sequence). The CDR3: CASSPPGQGDKNVQYF. CDR3 nucleotide sequence: TGTGCCAGCAGCCCCCCGGGACAGGGGGACAAAAACGTTCAGTACTTC. Variable domain in full (rest from reference TRBV7-9 and TRBJ2-4): DTGVSQNPRHKITKRGQNVTFRCDPISEHNRLYWYRQTLGQGPEFLTYFQNEAQLEKSRLLSDRFSAERPKGSFSTLEIQRTEQGDSAMYLCASSPPGQGDKNVQYFGAGTRLSVL.

This clonotype was observed at least ten times. This chain connects TRBV20-1 to TRBJ2-7; 7 bases are shared with TRBD1. The CDR3 spans 11 residues. Germline loops: CDR1 DFQATT, CDR2 SNEGSKA (reference sequence). The V and J ends lost 4 bases and 4 bases, in that order; junction bases with no gene match: 1. As DNA, the CDR3 is TGCAGTGCTAACAGGGGATACGAGCAGTACTTC. Its protein product is CSANRGYEQYF.

This clonotype came up a few times. V usage is TRBV28 and J usage is TRBJ2-7; TRBD1 aligns across 9 bases. This CDR3 region has 14 residues. CDR1 is MDHEN, CDR2 SYDVKM, per germline. Trimming at V came to 7 bases and at J to 6 bases, leaving 10 bases not matched to a gene. This chain's CDR3 is CASIDRGSACEQYF. DNA for the CDR3: TGTGCCAGCATCGACAGGGGGTCTGCCTGCGAGCAGTACTTC.

As regards this clonotype: At one end, the junction sequence differs from germline, possibly due to a read error. This sequence joins TRBV5-6 and TRBJ1-5; D is unclear. This CDR3 is 14 amino acids long. Looked up from germline, CDR1 is SGHDT and CDR2 is YYEEEE. The CDR3 loop is CASSLVRGNRPQHF. The CDR3 DNA is TGTGCCAGCAGCTTGGTGCGAGGCAATCGGCCCCAGCATTTT.

This clonotype was seen many times. This chain uses TRBV12-3 or TRBV12-4 with TRBJ1-5, with 7 bases aligning to TRBD1. The CDR3 totals 15 residues. V lost 6 bases and J lost 11; bases outside the gene matches: 16. CDR3 region: CASSSGQAEIPSQHF. The CDR3, as DNA: TGTGCCAGCAGCTCCGGACAGGCGGAGATCCCGTCCCAGCATTTT.

In its sample, this clonotype was seen a few times. The genes are TRBV13 and TRBJ2-1, with 12 bases lining up with TRBD2. The CDR3 runs to 16 residues. The ends lost 4 bases at V and 2 bases at J; junction bases unmatched: 3. CDR1 and CDR2 (germline): PRHDT, FYEKMQ (reference sequence). The CDR3 region has the DNA TGTGCCAGCAGCTCCCTAGCGGGGGGGCCCTACAATGAGCAGTTCTTC. It specifies CASSSLAGGPYNEQFF.

This clonotype showed up many times. The chain recombines TRBV19 with TRBJ1-1; D is undetermined. Trimming pared 3 bases from V and 4 bases from J, leaving 9 bases between. The germline gives CDR1 LNHDA, CDR2 SQIVND (reference sequence). CDR3 length: 13 residues. The CDR3 bases are TGTGCCAGTAGTATCGGAGGGATCACTGAAGCTTTCTTT. It codes for CASSIGGITEAFF.

This clonotype was observed a few times. V gene TRBV18 combines with J gene TRBJ2-7; weak D call: TRBD1 (6 bases). V was clipped by 3 bases and J by 4 bases, with 16 bases between them. The CDR3 extends over 15 amino acids. CDR1 is KGHSH, CDR2 LQKENI, per germline. The CDR3 bases are TGTGCCAGCTCACCCCGAGAGACAGGCCTATACGAGCAGTACTTC. Its translation: CASSPRETGLYEQYF.

A remark on this clonotype: This may be a read error, as it is one base from a much larger clone. This chain joins TRBV5-4 and TRBJ2-7; D uncertain. Germline V gene data show CDR1 as SGHNT and CDR2 as YYREEE (reference sequence). This CDR3 has 15 amino acids. The CDR3 loop is CVSRQLPGLTYEQYF. CDR3 sequence (DNA): TGTGTCAGCAGACAACTCCCCGGCTTGACCTACGAGCAGTACTTC.

This clonotype was seen repeatedly, ten times or more. V usage is TRBV11-2 and J usage is TRBJ2-3; a possible D gene is TRBD2 (6 bases). The CDR3 consists of 16 residues. V was pared by 2 bases and J by 1 base, with 13 bases between. From germline, CDR1 is SGHAT and CDR2 FQNNGV. CDR3 nucleotide sequence: TGTGCCAGCAGCTTATGGAGGGACGGACGCACAGATACGCAGTATTTT. Protein sequence: CASSLWRDGRTDTQYF. Combining the CDR3 with reference TRBV11-2 and TRBJ2-3 gives the whole variable domain EAGVAQSPRYKIIEKRQSVAFWCNPISGHATLYWYQQILGQGPKLLIQFQNNGVVDDSQLPKDRFSAERLKGVDSTLKIQPAKLEDSAVYLCASSLWRDGRTDTQYFGPGTRLTVL.

This clonotype was recorded many times. The chain carries TRBV29-1 and TRBJ2-3, with 11 nucleotides matching TRBD1. Germline loops: CDR1 SQVTM, CDR2 ANQGSEA. The CDR3 spans 15 residues. Unmatched junction bases numbered 1, after V lost 1 base and J lost 1 base. CDR3 coding DNA: TGCAGCGTTGAAGGGGGACAGGGGGGCACAGATACGCAGTATTTT. Translation: CSVEGGQGGTDTQYF.

This clonotype was recorded at least ten times. V usage is TRBV4-1 and J usage is TRBJ1-5, with TRBD1 matching over 8 bases. The CDR3 is 14 residues long. Per the germline V gene, CDR1 is MGHRA and CDR2 is YSYEKL. J was trimmed by 3 bases and V by 6 bases; bases with no gene match: 4. The CDR3: CASSQDRVNQPQHF. For the CDR3, the DNA is TGCGCCAGCAGTCAGGACAGGGTCAATCAGCCCCAGCATTTT.

This clonotype has a count of ten or more. The chain links TRBV11-2 to TRBJ2-3, with 12 bases aligning to TRBD2. Losses at the gene ends were 4 bases for V and 2 bases for J; bases not matched to a gene: 4. The CDR3 is 16 residues long. Per the germline V gene, CDR1 is SGHAT and CDR2 is FQNNGV. The CDR3: CASSSLAGGYTDTQYF. For the CDR3, the DNA is TGTGCCAGCAGCTCCCTAGCGGGAGGGTACACAGATACGCAGTATTTT.

On this clonotype: This may be a read error, as it is one base from a much larger clone. The V gene is TRBV11-2, the J gene TRBJ2-7; 8 bases match TRBD2. Germline CDR1 reads SGHAT; CDR2 reads FQNNGV. CDR3 length equals 15 residues. CDR3 loop: CVSSLLRGAAYEQYF. The CDR3 bases are TGTGTCAGCAGTCTCCTGCGGGGGGCCGCCTACGAGCAGTACTTC.

Points on this clonotype: This clone may be a read error of a much larger clone one base away. The chain combines TRBV10-3 with TRBJ2-3, with 13 bases lining up with TRBD2. Germline V lookup: CDR1 ENHRY, CDR2 SYGVKD. V lost 4 bases and J lost 6; bases outside the gene matches: 7. The CDR3 runs 16 residues. CDR3 nucleotide sequence: TGTGCCATCAGTGGCGGACTAGCGGGGGTTGGCGATACGCAGTATTTT. Protein sequence: CAISGGLAGVGDTQYF.

Only a few counts were recorded for this clonotype. This sequence joins TRBV6-2 or TRBV6-3 and TRBJ2-2; TRBD1 aligns across 8 bases. There are 16 residues in the CDR3. The ends lost 8 bases at V and 5 bases at J; junction bases unmatched: 13. Germline values: CDR1 MNHEY, CDR2 SVGEGT. As DNA, the CDR3 is TGTGCCAGCGCCCCACTGCGACAGGGGCGGACCGGGGAGCTGTTTTTT. Residues: CASAPLRQGRTGELFF.

This clonotype was observed at least ten times. The chain combines TRBV3-1 with TRBJ2-7, with TRBD2 as a possible D gene (6 bases). The germline gives CDR1 LGHDT, CDR2 YNNKEL (reference sequence). There are 14 residues in the CDR3. Trimming removed 4 bases at V and 2 bases at J, with 12 bases between. In nucleotides, the CDR3 is TGTGCCAGCAGCCGGGTAGCGGCAACCTACGAGCAGTACTTC. It codes for CASSRVAATYEQYF.

The chain links TRBV5-1 to TRBJ2-7; D call uncertain. V lost 1 base, J lost 4 bases, and 9 bases lay in between. The CDR3 contains 13 residues. Germline CDR1 SGHRS, CDR2 YFSETQ. CDR3 bases: TGCGCCAGCAGCTTGACAGATCATTACGAGCAGTACTTC. Translated, it gives CASSLTDHYEQYF. The whole variable domain, filled in from reference TRBV5-1 and TRBJ2-7, reads KAGVTQTPRYLIKTRGQQVTLSCSPISGHRSVSWYQQTPGQGLQFLFEYFSETQRNKGNFPGRFSGRQFSNSRSEMNVSTLELGDSALYLCASSLTDHYEQYFGPGTRLTVT.

The table lists this clonotype with many counts. This rearrangement joins TRBV19 to TRBJ2-7; 9 nucleotides match TRBD2. This CDR3 contains 13 residues. The V gene end was trimmed by 2 bases and the J gene end by 6 bases; junction bases not matched to a gene: 2. Germline V gives CDR1 LNHDA, CDR2 SQIVND (reference sequence). DNA for the CDR3: TGTGCCAGTAGTATAAGCGGGGGGTCCGAGCAGTACTTC. Translated: CASSISGGSEQYF.

This clonotype was counted at least ten times. The rearrangement uses TRBV5-5 and TRBJ2-3; the D gene is possibly TRBD1 (6 bases). This CDR3 comprises 17 residues. Trimming removed 0 bases at V and 5 bases at J, with 19 bases between. Germline V gene lookup returns CDR1 SGHKS and CDR2 YYEKEE (reference sequence). The CDR3 DNA sequence: TGTGCCAGCAGCTTGGAGCTAACAGGGATTAGAGTAGATACGCAGTATTTT. It specifies CASSLELTGIRVDTQYF.

This clonotype was found many times. V usage is TRBV5-1 and J usage is TRBJ2-7, with D possibly TRBD2 on 5 matching bases. CDR1 is SGHRS, CDR2 YFSETQ, per germline. V lost 0 bases and J lost 5, with 12 bases in between. The length of the CDR3 is 14 residues. This CDR3 reads CASSLVVSGDEQYF. The CDR3 DNA follows: TGCGCCAGCAGCTTGGTTGTCAGCGGCGACGAGCAGTACTTC.

The CDR3: CASSWGLVEDTSYEQYF. The CDR3 bases are TGTGCCAGCAGCTGGGGGTTGGTGGAGGACACTTCCTACGAGCAGTACTTC. The chain uses TRBV7-9 and TRBJ2-7; D tentatively reads TRBD1 or TRBD2 (5 bases each). CDR3 length equals 17 residues. Per germline, CDR1 SEHNR and CDR2 FQNEAQ (reference sequence). Trimming left V 4 bases short and J 1 base short, with 20 bases between.

This clonotype was observed at least ten times. The genes are TRBV4-3 and TRBJ2-2, with 7 bases aligning to TRBD1. CDR3 length equals 15 residues. V shed 0 bases, J shed 6 bases, and the junction held 4 bases outside the gene matches. Per germline, CDR1 LGHNA and CDR2 YSLEER. The CDR3 DNA sequence: TGCGCCAGCAGCCAAGATTGGCAGGGGGCCGGGGAGCTGTTTTTT. Translated: CASSQDWQGAGELFF.

There are many counts of this clonotype. V and J are TRBV27 and TRBJ2-7; 11 bases align to TRBD2. Germline loops: CDR1 MNHEY, CDR2 SMNVEV (reference sequence). There are 16 residues in the CDR3. The V segment lost 6 bases and the J segment 7 bases; nucleotides outside the gene matches: 14. CDR3 DNA: TGTGCCAGCAGCTACACCTTAGCGGGAGGGCCTGGGGAGCAGTACTTC. Its translation is CASSYTLAGGPGEQYF.